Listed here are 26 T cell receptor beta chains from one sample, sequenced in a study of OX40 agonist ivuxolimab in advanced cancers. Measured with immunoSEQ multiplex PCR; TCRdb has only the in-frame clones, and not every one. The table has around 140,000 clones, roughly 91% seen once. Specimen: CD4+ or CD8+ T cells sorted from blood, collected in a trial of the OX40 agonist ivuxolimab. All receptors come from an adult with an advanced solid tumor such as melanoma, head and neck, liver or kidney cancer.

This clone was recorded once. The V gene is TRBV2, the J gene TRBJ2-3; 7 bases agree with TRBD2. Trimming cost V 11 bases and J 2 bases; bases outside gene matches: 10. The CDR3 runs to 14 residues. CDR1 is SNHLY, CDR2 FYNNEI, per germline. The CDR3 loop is CAGQRLAHTDTQYF. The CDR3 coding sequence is TGTGCCGGTCAGCGACTAGCCCACACAGATACGCAGTATTTT.

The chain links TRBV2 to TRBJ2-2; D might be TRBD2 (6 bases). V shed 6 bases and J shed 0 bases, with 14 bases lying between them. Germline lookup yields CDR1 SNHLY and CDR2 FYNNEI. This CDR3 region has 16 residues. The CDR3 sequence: CASSVIGLTNTGELFF. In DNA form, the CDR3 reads TGTGCCAGCAGCGTTATCGGACTAACGAACACCGGGGAGCTGTTTTTT.

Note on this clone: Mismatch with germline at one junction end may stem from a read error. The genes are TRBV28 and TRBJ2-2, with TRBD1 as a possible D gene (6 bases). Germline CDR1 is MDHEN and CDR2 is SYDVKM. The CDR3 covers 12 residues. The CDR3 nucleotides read TGCGTGGGGGCAGCGAACACCGGGGAGCTGTTTTTT. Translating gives CVGAANTGELFF.

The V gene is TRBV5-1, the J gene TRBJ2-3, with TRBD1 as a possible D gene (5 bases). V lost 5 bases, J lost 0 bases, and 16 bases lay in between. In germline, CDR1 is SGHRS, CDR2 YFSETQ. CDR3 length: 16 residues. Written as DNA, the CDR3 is TGCGCCAGCAGGGAGACAGCCCTGACTAGCACAGATACGCAGTATTTT. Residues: CASRETALTSTDTQYF.

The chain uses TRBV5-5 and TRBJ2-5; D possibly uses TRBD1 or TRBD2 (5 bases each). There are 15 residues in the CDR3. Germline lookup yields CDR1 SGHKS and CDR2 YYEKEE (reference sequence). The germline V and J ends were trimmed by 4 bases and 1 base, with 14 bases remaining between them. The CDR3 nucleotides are TGTGCCAGCAGCAGCCCGGGACCCCGCCAAGAGACCCAGTACTTC. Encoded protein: CASSSPGPRQETQYF.

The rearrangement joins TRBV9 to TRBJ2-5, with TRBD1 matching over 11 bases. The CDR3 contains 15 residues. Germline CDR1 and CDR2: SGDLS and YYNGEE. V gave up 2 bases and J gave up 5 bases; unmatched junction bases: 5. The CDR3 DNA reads TGTGCCAGCAGCGTCGGACAGGGGGCGGGGGAGACCCAGTACTTC. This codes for CASSVGQGAGETQYF.

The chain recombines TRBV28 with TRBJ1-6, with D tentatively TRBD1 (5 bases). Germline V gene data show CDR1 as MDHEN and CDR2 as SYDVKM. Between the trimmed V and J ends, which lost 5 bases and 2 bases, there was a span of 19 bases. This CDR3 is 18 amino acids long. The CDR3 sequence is CASSRQHAGMAYNSPLHF. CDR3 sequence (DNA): TGTGCCAGCAGTCGTCAGCACGCAGGGATGGCCTATAATTCACCCCTCCACTTT.

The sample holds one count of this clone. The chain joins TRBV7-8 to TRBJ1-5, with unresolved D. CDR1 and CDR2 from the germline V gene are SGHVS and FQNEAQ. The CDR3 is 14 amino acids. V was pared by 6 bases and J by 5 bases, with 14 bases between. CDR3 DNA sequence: TGTGCCAGCAGTTCGGGAGGTGTCTATCAGCCCCAGCATTTT. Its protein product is CASSSGGVYQPQHF.

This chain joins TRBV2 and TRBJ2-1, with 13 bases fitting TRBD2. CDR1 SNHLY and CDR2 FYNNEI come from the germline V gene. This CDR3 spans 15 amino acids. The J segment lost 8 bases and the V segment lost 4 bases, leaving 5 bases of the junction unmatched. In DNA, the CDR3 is TGTGCCAGCAGTGGGACTAGCGGGAGTCGGGATGAGCAGTTCTTC. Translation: CASSGTSGSRDEQFF.

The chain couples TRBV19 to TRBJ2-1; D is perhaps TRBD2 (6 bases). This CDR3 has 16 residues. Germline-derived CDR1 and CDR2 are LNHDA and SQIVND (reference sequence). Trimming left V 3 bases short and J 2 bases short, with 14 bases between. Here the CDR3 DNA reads TGTGCCAGTAGTATTTCCGGGAGTAGGGCCTACAATGAGCAGTTCTTC. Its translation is CASSISGSRAYNEQFF.

This CDR3 reads CASSLPGLVNEQFF. CDR3 in DNA: TGTGCCAGCAGCCTACCGGGACTAGTCAATGAGCAGTTCTTC. The V and J genes are TRBV9 and TRBJ2-1; 8 nucleotides agree with TRBD2. The CDR3 contains 14 residues. Trimming cost V 4 bases and J 6 bases; bases outside gene matches: 6. CDR1 and CDR2 (germline): SGDLS, YYNGEE.

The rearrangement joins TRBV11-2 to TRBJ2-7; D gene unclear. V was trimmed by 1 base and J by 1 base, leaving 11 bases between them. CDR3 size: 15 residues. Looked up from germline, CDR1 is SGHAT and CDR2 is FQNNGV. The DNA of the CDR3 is TGTGCCAGCAGCTTAGGGCTCCCACCATCCTACGAGCAGTACTTC. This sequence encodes CASSLGLPPSYEQYF.

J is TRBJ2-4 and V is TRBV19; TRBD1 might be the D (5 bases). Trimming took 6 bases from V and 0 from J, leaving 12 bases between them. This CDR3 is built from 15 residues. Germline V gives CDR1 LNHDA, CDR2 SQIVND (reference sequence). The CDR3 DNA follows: TGTGCCAGTAGGATATTAGGGGAAGCCAAAAACATTCAGTACTTC. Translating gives CASRILGEAKNIQYF.

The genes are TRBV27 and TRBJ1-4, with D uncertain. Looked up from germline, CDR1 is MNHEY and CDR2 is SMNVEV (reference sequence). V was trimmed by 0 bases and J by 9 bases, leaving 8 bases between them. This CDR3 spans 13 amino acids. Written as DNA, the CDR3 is TGTGCCAGCAGTTTATCGGGAGGGAAAAAACTGTTTTTT. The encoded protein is CASSLSGGKKLFF.

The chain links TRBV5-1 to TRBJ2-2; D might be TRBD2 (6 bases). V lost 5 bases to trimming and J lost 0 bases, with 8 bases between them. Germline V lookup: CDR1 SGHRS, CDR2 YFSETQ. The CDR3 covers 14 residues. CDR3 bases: TGCGCCAGCAGGGCGGGGCCGAACACCGGGGAGCTGTTTTTT. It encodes CASRAGPNTGELFF.

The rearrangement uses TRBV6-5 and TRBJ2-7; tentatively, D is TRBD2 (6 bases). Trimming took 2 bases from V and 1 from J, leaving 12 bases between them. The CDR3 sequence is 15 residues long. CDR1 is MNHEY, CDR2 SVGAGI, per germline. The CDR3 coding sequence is TGTGCCAGCAGTTACGGAGGGGACCCTTCCTACGAGCAGTACTTC. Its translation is CASSYGGDPSYEQYF.

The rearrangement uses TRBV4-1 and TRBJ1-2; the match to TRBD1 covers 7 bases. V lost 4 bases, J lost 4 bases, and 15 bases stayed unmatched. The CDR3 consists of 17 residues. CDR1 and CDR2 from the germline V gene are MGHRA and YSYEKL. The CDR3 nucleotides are TGCGCCAGCAGCCGGCCCTCCGACAGGGACGCCGTCTATGGCTACACCTTC. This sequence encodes CASSRPSDRDAVYGYTF.

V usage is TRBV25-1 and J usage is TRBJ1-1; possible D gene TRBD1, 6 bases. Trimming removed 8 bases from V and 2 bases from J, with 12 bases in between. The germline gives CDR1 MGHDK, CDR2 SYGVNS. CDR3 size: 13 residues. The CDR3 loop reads CASRLDSNTEAFF. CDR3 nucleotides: TGTGCCAGCCGATTGGACAGCAACACTGAAGCTTTCTTT.

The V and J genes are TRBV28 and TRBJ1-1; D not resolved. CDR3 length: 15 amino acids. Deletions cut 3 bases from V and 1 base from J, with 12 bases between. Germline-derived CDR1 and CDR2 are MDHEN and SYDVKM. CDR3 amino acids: CASSFAPRGNTEAFF. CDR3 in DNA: TGTGCCAGCAGTTTTGCCCCCAGAGGGAACACTGAAGCTTTCTTT.

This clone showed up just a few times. Here the CDR3 DNA reads TGTGCCAGCAGCAAACACTGGACTAGCTTTGAGCAGTTCTTC. Its translation is CASSKHWTSFEQFF. The chain employs TRBV21-1 and TRBJ2-1; the D call in the table, TRBD2, was not verified against the DNA. TRBV21-1 counts as a pseudogene. This CDR3 comprises 14 residues.

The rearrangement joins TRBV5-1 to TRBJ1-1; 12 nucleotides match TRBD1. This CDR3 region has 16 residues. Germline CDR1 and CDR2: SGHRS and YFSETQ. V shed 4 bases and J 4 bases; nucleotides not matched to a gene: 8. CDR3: CASSRGQGAVATEAFF. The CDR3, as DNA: TGCGCCAGCAGCCGGGGACAGGGGGCCGTCGCCACTGAAGCTTTCTTT.

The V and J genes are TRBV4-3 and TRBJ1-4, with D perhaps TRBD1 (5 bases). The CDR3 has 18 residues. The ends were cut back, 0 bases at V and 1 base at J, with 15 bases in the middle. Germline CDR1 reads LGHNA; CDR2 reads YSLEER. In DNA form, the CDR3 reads TGCGCCAGCAGCCAAGAGCCCCTGGGGGGTTTAACTAATGAAAAACTGTTTTTT. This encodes CASSQEPLGGLTNEKLFF.

CDR3: CASSFDGRKTYEQYF. The CDR3 bases are TGTGCCAGCTCCTTCGACGGACGAAAAACCTACGAGCAGTACTTC. The chain couples TRBV18 to TRBJ2-7; D is unclear. This CDR3 is built from 15 residues. CDR1 and CDR2 (germline): KGHSH, LQKENI. V gave up 6 bases and J gave up 2 bases, with 17 bases separating them.

CDR3: CASSYRTGGTDTQYF. DNA of the CDR3: TGTGCCAGCAGTTACCGGACAGGCGGCACAGATACGCAGTATTTT. This chain joins TRBV6-5 and TRBJ2-3, with TRBD1 matching 7 bases. J lost 1 base, V lost 2 bases, and 3 bases had no gene match. The CDR3 has 15 residues. The germline V gene encodes CDR1 MNHEY and CDR2 SVGAGI.

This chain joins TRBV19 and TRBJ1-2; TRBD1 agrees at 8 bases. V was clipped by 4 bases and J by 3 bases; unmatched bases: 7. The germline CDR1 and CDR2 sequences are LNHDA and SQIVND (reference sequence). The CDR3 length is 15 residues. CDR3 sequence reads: CASSTRGPHYYGYTF. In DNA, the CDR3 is TGTGCCAGTAGTACCAGGGGGCCTCACTACTATGGCTACACCTTC.

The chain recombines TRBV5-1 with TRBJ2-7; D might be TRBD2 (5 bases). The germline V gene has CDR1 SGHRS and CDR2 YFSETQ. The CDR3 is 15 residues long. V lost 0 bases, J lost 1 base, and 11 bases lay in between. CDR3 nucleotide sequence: TGCGCCAGCAGCTTGGGAGGGCTGCCTTCCTACGAGCAGTACTTC. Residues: CASSLGGLPSYEQYF.